This T cell receptor beta chain was identified in a study of cytomegalovirus exposure and HLA in healthy donors. Concerning this clone: The antigen is undetermined.

Study findings and constraints: In vitro testing confirmed a few CMV-associated chains as specific for CMV antigens. Among TCR beta chains, those listed as cytomegalovirus-associated numbered some 160. Reports state that TCR beta sequences accurately predicted most subjects' HLA-A and HLA-B alleles.

The PCR ran on 60 Vbeta and 13 Jbeta primers. Produced via immunoSEQ multiplex PCR; TCRdb's table is partial and in-frame only. The sample has 150,000 or so clones; 75% to 80% are singletons. The CDR3 loop spans 15 amino acids. Germline values: CDR1 SGHTA, CDR2 FQGNSA. Trimming took off 5 bases at V and 3 bases at J, with 13 bases between the two ends. This sequence was found in a male donor in good health and CMV-seronegative. Material: PBMCs. The chain is built from TRBV7-2 and TRBJ2-2, with D possibly being TRBD1 (6 bases). CDR3 sequence: CASSLQGGDTGELFF. Here the CDR3 DNA reads TGTGCCAGCAGCCTACAGGGTGGTGACACCGGGGAGCTGTTTTTT.